This note documents a single T cell receptor (beta chain) sequence. Its antigen is not yet known. No much larger clonotype is one base removed from it; base qualities were not supplied. Using the deep immunoSEQ assay, TCR CDR3 regions were amplified from genomic DNA by multiplex PCR. For each cell subset, the extracted genomic DNA was distributed evenly across all wells of several immunoSEQ 96-well plates, and each plate served as one replicate. For sorted subsets, around 200 ng genomic DNA, equal to about 30,000 T cell genomes, was loaded into each replicate PCR. Purified libraries were quantified with a Qubit 3.0 fluorometer, sized on a Bioanalyzer 2100, and re-quantified with the KAPA Library Quantification kit. A separate single-read 150-cycle Illumina NextSeq 550 flow cell was used to sequence each immunoSEQ 96-well plate. On the authors' methods: Because the immunoSEQ output included only junctional sequences and no quality scores, the filtering could not be the same as the filtering used for full-length reads. Sequences were annotated with PyIR, a Python wrapper for IgBLAST v1.9, using IMGT germline references to assign V/J genes and CDR3. Reads were removed for weak V/J assignments (E-value above 1e-6), missing CDR3, stop codons, out-of-frame junctions, or ambiguous translated residues. V3J clonotypes were defined by identical inferred V gene, J gene, and CDR3 amino acid sequence. The percentage overlap between two repertoires was calculated by dividing the number of shared unique clonotypes by the size of the smaller repertoire. Three approaches were used to assess repertoire richness: RTK rarefaction, the Chao1 estimator, and Recon v2.1 estimates of unobserved clonotypes. OLGA was used to compute generation probabilities for all TCRbeta clonotypes that the gDNA method yielded from four donors. What TCRdb holds here is the immuneACCESS table cut down to in-frame rearrangements. Part of the clones is not present; checked against another copy, under half of the missing clones reflect an unresolved V gene, and the others are unexplained. Clone size and the V and J calls come from that table; the DNA yielded D and trimming. Across this sample there are some 690,000 clones, with roughly 88% seen only once. The ten largest account for approximately 35% of the sample.

Donors were healthy HIV-negative adults with no recently reported acute infections or vaccinations. All donors were Caucasian adults living in Nashville, Tennessee, USA. The CD8 memory samples were a combination of magnetically selected CD45RO+ cells and CCR7-negative CD45RA+ effector memory (TemRA) cells. Blood was obtained by leukapheresis, after which PBMCs were separated by Ficoll-Histopaque density gradient centrifugation and cryopreserved in liquid nitrogen vapor phase. Analytical flow cytometry was used to check the purity and quantity of each magnetically sorted T cell population. Genomic DNA was isolated from each sorted fraction and quantified by UV absorbance on a Nanodrop 2000c. Including the terminal cysteine and phenylalanine, the CDR3 comprises 14 residues. The entry retains the CDR3 DNA only, 42 bases that are in frame from base 1. Trimming removed 5 bases from V and 4 bases from J, leaving 14 bases between the germline ends. The germline V gene gives CDR1 as SGHAT and CDR2 as FQNNGV.

The data originate from a study of shared clonotypes between healthy human individuals (dated by TCRdb to 2018 to 2021). At the level of the whole study: The cohort comprised two women and a few men aged 18 to 49 years. For each donor, CD4 naive and CD4 memory were each given three plates, CD8 naive was given two plates, and CD8 memory was given one plate. Leukapheresis yielded between about 0.85 and 9.5 billion PBMCs per donor. Blood TCR repertoires of several healthy adults were deeply sequenced to estimate repertoire size and the extent of clonotype sharing between individuals. To increase sequencing depth and limit assay-specific biases, different laboratories used diverse techniques to prepare libraries and sequence TCR repertoires. The investigation overall reported the following: Incomplete sequencing was indicated by rarefaction of sorted-subset datasets, despite the large sequencing depth. Across a few donors, 5% to 6% of naive CD4, more than 3% of naive CD8, roughly 2.3% of memory CD4, and around 0.4% of memory CD8 clonotypes were shared. Estimated clonotype richness was generally larger for naive than for memory subsets. Sampling was restricted to blood, and TCR repertoires in tissue are likely to differ from TCR repertoires in blood. The small number of donors limited the genetic and exposure-history diversity represented. Pairwise subsampling led to the expectation that sequencing depth would affect the degree of clonotype sharing among donors. Higher generation probabilities were observed for clonotypes shared by all four sorted-subset donors than for non-shared clonotypes.

Sequences were obtained from memory CD8+ T cells from PBMCs. The cell subset or site label, as the study defines it: CD45RO+ cells pooled with CCR7-negative TemRA cells. This receptor was identified in a man younger than 35 in good health. Some clones in this sample may be carry-over from other donors' samples. This receptor chain uses TRBV11-2 and TRBJ2-5; too little of a D gene remains to name it. The DNA sequence is given as TGTGCCAGCAGCCCCCCTTTGGTTAGAGAGACCCAGTACTTC. Its protein reads: CASSPPLVRETQYF.